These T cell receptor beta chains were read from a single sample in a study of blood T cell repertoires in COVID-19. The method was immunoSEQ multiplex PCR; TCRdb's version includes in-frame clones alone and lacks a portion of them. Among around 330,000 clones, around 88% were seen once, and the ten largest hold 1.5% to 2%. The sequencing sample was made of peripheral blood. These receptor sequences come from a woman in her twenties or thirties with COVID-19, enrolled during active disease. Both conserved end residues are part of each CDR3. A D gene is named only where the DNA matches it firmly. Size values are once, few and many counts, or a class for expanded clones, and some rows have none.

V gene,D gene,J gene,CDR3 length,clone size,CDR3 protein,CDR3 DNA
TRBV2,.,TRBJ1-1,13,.,CASGDQGSTEAFF,TGTGCCAGTGGAGACCAGGGATCCACTGAAGCTTTCTTT
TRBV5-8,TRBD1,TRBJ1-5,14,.,CASSFRTGDQPQHF,TGTGCCAGCAGCTTTAGGACAGGGGATCAGCCCCAGCATTTT
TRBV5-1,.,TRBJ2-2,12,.,CASSFIAGELFF,TGCGCCAGCAGCTTTATTGCCGGGGAGCTGTTTTTT
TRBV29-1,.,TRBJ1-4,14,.,CSGAEGTTNEKLFF,TGCAGCGGGGCAGAGGGAACTACTAATGAAAAACTGTTTTTT
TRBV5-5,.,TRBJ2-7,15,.,CASSLEAARRNEQYF,TGTGCCAGCAGCTTGGAGGCGGCTAGAAGAAACGAGCAGTACTTC
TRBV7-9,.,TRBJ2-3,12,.,CASSWGGDTQYF,TGTGCCAGCAGCTGGGGCGGAGATACGCAGTATTTT
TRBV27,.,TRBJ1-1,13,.,CASSPQGSTEAFF,TGTGCCAGCAGTCCTCAGGGGAGCACTGAAGCTTTCTTT
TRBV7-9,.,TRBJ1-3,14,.,CASSLDNSGNTIYF,TGTGCCAGCAGTCTCGACAACTCTGGAAACACCATATATTTT
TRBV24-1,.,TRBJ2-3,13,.,CATSDSRTFWQYF,TGTGCCACCAGTGATTCACGGACTTTTTGGCAGTATTTT
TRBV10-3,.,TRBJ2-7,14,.,CAINPGHRSYEQYF,TGTGCCATCAACCCGGGACACCGCTCCTACGAGCAGTACTTC
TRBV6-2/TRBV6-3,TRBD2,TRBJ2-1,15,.,CASSSGLAGANEQFF,TGTGCCAGCAGTTCCGGACTAGCGGGGGCAAATGAGCAGTTCTTC
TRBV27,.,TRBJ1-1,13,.,CASSYGLGTEAFF,TGTGCCAGCAGTTATGGACTGGGCACTGAAGCTTTCTTT
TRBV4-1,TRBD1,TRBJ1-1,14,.,CASSQTGSGTEAFF,TGCGCCAGCAGCCAGACAGGGTCAGGCACTGAAGCTTTCTTT
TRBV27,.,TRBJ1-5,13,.,CASSWGANQPQHF,TGTGCCAGCAGTTGGGGAGCCAATCAGCCCCAGCATTTT
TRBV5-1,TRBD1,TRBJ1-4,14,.,CASSFAGGREKLFF,TGCGCCAGCAGCTTCGCAGGGGGGCGCGAAAAACTGTTTTTT
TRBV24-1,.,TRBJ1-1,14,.,CATEKGREDTEAFF,TGTGCCACCGAGAAAGGGAGGGAAGATACTGAAGCTTTCTTT
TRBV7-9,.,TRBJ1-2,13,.,CAGEGKGTYGYTF,TGTGCGGGGGAGGGTAAAGGGACCTATGGCTACACCTTC
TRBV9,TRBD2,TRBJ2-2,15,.,CASSLGLANTGELFF,TGTGCCAGCAGCCTAGGACTAGCGAACACCGGGGAGCTGTTTTTT
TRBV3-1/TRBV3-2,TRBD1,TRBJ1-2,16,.,CASSQDRDRGYYGYTF,TGTGCCAGCAGCCAAGATCGGGACAGGGGTTACTATGGCTACACCTTC
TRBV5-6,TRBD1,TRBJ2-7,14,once,CASSLGQGLYEQYF,TGTGCCAGCAGCTTGGGACAGGGGTTGTACGAGCAGTACTTC
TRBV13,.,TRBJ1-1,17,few,CASSLGPAGPANTEAFF,TGTGCCAGCAGCTTAGGCCCTGCAGGGCCGGCGAACACTGAAGCTTTCTTT
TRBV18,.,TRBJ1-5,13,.,CASSPGGSQPQHF,TGTGCCAGCTCACCGGGAGGGTCTCAGCCCCAGCATTTT
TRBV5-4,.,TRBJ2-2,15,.,CASRDVPGGTGELFF,TGTGCCAGCAGAGACGTCCCAGGAGGCACCGGGGAGCTGTTTTTT
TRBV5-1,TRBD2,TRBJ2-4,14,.,CASSLLVGGNIQYF,TGCGCCAGCAGCCTCTTAGTGGGGGGGAACATTCAGTACTTC
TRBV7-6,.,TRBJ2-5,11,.,CASSFGETQYF,TGTGCCAGCAGCTTCGGGGAGACCCAGTACTTC
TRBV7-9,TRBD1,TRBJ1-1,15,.,CASSARQGMNTEAFF,TGTGCCAGCAGCGCCCGACAGGGCATGAACACTGAAGCTTTCTTT
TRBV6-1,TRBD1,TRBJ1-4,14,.,CASSEGQGSEKLFF,TGTGCCAGCAGTGAAGGACAGGGATCTGAAAAACTGTTTTTT
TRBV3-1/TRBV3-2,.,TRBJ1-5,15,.,CASSQDSVMGQPQHF,TGTGCCAGCAGCCAAGATTCGGTCATGGGCCAGCCCCAGCATTTT
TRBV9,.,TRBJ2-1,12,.,CASRGQSDEQFF,TGTGCCAGCCGCGGACAATCCGATGAGCAGTTCTTC